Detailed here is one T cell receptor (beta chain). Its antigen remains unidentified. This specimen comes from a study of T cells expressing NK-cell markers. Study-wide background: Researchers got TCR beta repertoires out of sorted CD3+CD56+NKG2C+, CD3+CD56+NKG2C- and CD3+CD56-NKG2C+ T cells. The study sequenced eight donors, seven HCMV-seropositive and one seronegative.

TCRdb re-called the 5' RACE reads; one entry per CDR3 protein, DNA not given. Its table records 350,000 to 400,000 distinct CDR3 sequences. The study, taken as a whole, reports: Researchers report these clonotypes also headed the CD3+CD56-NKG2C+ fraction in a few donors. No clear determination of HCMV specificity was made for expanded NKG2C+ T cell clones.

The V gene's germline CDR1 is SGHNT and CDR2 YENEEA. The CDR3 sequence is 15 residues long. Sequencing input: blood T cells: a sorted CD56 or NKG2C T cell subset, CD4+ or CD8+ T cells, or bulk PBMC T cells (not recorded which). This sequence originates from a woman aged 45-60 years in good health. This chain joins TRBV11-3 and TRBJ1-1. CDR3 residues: CASSLDLVRRTEAFF. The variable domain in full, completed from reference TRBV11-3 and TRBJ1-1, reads EAGVVQSPRYKIIEKKQPVAFWCNPISGHNTLYWYLQNLGQGPELLIRYENEEAVDDSQLPKDRFSAERLKGVDSTLKIQPAELGDSAVYLCASSLDLVRRTEAFFGQGTRLTVV.